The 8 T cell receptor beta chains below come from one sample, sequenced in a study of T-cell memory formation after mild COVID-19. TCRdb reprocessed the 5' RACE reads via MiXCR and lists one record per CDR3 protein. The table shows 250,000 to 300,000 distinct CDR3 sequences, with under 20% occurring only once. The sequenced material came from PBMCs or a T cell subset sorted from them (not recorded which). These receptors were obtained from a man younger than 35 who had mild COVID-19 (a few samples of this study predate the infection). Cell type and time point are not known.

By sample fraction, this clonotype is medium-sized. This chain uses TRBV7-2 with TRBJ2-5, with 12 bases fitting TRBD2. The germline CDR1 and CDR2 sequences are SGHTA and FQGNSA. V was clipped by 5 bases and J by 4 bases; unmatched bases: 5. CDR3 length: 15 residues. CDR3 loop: CASSGKGLAGETQYF. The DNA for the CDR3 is TGTGCCAGCAGCGGGAAGGGACTAGCGGGAGAGACCCAGTACTTC. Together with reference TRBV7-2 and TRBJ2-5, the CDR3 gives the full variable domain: GAGVSQSPSNKVTEKGKDVELRCDPISGHTALYWYRQSLGQGLEFLIYFQGNSAPDKSGLPSDRFSAERTGGSVSTLTIQRTQQEDSAVYLCASSGKGLAGETQYFGPGTRLLVL.

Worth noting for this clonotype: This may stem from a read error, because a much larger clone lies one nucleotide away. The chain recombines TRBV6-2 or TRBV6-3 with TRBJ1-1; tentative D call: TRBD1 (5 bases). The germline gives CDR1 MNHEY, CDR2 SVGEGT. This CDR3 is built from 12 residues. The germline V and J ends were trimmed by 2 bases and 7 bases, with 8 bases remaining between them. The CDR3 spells CASSYRGNEAFF. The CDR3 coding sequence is TGTGCCAGCAGTTACAGGGGTAATGAAGCTTTCTTT.

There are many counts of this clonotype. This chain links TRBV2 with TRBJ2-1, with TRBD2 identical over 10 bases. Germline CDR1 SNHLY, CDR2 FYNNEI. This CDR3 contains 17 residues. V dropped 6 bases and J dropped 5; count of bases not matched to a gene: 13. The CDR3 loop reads CASSQRVAGGKDNEQFF. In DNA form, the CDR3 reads TGTGCCAGCAGCCAGCGAGTAGCGGGGGGTAAAGACAATGAGCAGTTCTTC.

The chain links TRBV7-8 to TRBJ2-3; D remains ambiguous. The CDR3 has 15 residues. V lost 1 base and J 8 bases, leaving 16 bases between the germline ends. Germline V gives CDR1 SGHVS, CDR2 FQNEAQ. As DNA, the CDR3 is TGTGCCAGCAGCTTAGTTCGAACTGGCCCGGGTACGCAGTATTTT. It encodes CASSLVRTGPGTQYF.

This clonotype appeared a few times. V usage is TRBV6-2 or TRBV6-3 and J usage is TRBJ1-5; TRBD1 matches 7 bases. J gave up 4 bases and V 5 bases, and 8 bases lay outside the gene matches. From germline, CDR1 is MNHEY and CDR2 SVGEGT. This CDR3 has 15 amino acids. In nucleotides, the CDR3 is TGTGCCAGCAGTCGACAGGGTTTCGTTAATCAGCCCCAGCATTTT. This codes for CASSRQGFVNQPQHF.

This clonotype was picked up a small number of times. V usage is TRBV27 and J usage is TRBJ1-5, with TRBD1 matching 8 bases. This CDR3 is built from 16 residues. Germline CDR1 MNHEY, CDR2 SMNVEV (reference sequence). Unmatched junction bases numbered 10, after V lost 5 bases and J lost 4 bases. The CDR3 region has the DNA TGTGCCAGCAGTCCGCAGGGGGCAGGGAGTAATCAGCCCCAGCATTTT. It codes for CASSPQGAGSNQPQHF.

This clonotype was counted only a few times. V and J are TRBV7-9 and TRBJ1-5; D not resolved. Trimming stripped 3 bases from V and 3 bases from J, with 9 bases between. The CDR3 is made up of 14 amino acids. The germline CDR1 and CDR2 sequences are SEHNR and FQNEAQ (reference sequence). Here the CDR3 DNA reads TGTGCCAGCAGCTTTAGTGACACCAATCAGCCCCAGCATTTT. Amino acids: CASSFSDTNQPQHF.

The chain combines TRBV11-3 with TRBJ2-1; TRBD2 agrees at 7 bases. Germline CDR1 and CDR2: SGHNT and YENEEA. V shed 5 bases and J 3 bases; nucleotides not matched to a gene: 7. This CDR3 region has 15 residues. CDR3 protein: CASSLGLDLYNEQFF. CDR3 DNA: TGTGCCAGCAGCCTCGGACTAGACCTCTACAATGAGCAGTTCTTC.